This T cell receptor (beta chain) was documented in a study of long-term antiretroviral therapy in people with HIV. Trimming removed 5 bases from V and 2 bases from J, with 16 bases in between. Germline CDR1 and CDR2: SGHAT and FQNNGV. The CDR3 totals 15 residues. The authors ran the immunoSEQ assay, v3.0, at survey level. The protocol was immunoSEQ multiplex PCR, while the TCRdb copy is restricted to in-frame clones and leaves out a portion. This sample yields 13,000 to 15,000 clones, of which less than 85% are seen a single time; about an eighth belongs to the top ten. Whole-study findings and limits: Records did not include ART adherence, viral resistance or therapy changes.

As to this clone: Its antigen remains unknown.

Here the sequenced sample was unsorted PBMCs, taken 3.2 years before starting antiretroviral therapy. This clonotype originated in a middle-aged man with HIV. This chain uses TRBV11-2 with TRBJ2-7; D perhaps matches TRBD1 (6 bases). CDR3: CASSTYRDPTYEQYF. The CDR3 nucleotides read TGTGCCAGCAGCACCTACAGGGACCCGACCTACGAGCAGTACTTC.